The T cell receptor (beta chain) under discussion was sequenced for a study of cytomegalovirus exposure and HLA in healthy donors. Germline V gene sequence: CDR1 LNHDA, CDR2 SQIVND (reference sequence). CDR3 length: 12 amino acids. The PCR was carried out with 60 Vbeta primers and 13 Jbeta primers. Method: immunoSEQ multiplex PCR; TCRdb's copy keeps in-frame clones and lacks some. The sample lists 90,000 to 140,000 clones; about 80% were seen once. A note on this clone: The antigen remains unidentified.

Study results and limitations: Later analysis revealed greater clonal expansion in HLA-associated TCR beta chains than in equally common others. Most subjects' HLA-A and HLA-B alleles were reportedly predicted from TCR beta sequences. Listed as cytomegalovirus-associated were over 150 TCR beta chains.

V is TRBV19 and J is TRBJ1-5, with 8 nucleotides matching TRBD1. This clonotype was sampled from a man aged 25-40 years in good health and CMV-seronegative. Sequencing was done on a sample of PBMCs. CDR3 protein: CAATGGNQPQHF. The CDR3 nucleotides are TGTGCTGCTACAGGGGGGAATCAGCCCCAGCATTTT.